Below, 14 T cell receptor beta chains from the same sample are listed, as sequenced in a study of shared clonotypes between healthy human individuals. Measured with immunoSEQ multiplex PCR; TCRdb has only the in-frame clones, and not every one. The repertoire holds 2,500,000 or so clones, with just over 90% as singletons. Sequenced material: naive CD4+ T cells sorted from blood. Described subset: CD45RA+ positively selected. These receptors all come from a man younger than 30 in good health.

The sample holds one count of this clone. V usage is TRBV6-5 and J usage is TRBJ1-1, with D tentatively TRBD1 (5 bases). Trimming removed 5 bases at V and 4 bases at J, with 17 bases between. Germline V gene sequence: CDR1 MNHEY, CDR2 SVGAGI. The CDR3 is 15 amino acids. The CDR3 DNA reads TGTGCCAGCAGTCCGGTCGATGGTGGGGCCACTGAAGCTTTCTTT. Translating it yields CASSPVDGGATEAFF.

In the case of this clone: The identical CDR3 is also encoded by other nucleotide sequences in the sample. V gene TRBV28 combines with J gene TRBJ2-5; 12 positions agree with TRBD2. The CDR3 is made up of 15 amino acids. CDR1 MDHEN and CDR2 SYDVKM come from the germline V gene. The ends lost 3 bases at V and 2 bases at J; junction bases unmatched: 1. CDR3 DNA sequence: TGTGCCAGCAGTTTGCTAGCGGGGGGGCAAGAGACCCAGTACTTC. This translates into CASSLLAGGQETQYF.

The genes are TRBV11-2 and TRBJ1-3; a possible D gene is TRBD1 (5 bases). Trimming stripped 3 bases from V and 1 base from J, with 10 bases between. The germline gives CDR1 SGHAT, CDR2 FQNNGV. The length of the CDR3 is 15 residues. CDR3 in amino acids: CASSFGGGSGNTIYF. The CDR3 bases are TGTGCCAGCAGCTTTGGTGGGGGTTCTGGAAACACCATATATTTT.

V and J are TRBV5-5 and TRBJ2-1, with 8 bases identical to TRBD2. Germline CDR1 SGHKS, CDR2 YYEKEE (reference sequence). V lost 0 bases, J lost 7 bases, and 3 bases stayed unmatched. CDR3 length equals 14 residues. The CDR3 bases are TGTGCCAGCAGCTTGGCGGGAGGGGTTAATGAGCAGTTCTTC. Protein: CASSLAGGVNEQFF.

This clone was seen a single time. The rearrangement links TRBV5-1 to TRBJ2-1; no definite D call. Germline loops: CDR1 SGHRS, CDR2 YFSETQ. Trimming shortened V by 2 bases and J by 9 bases, and 6 bases separated the two germline ends. CDR3 length: 11 residues. CDR3 coding DNA: TGCGCCAGCAGCTTTAGATTTGAGCAGTTCTTC. Its protein product is CASSFRFEQFF. Drawing the rest from reference TRBV5-1 and TRBJ2-1, the complete variable domain is KAGVTQTPRYLIKTRGQQVTLSCSPISGHRSVSWYQQTPGQGLQFLFEYFSETQRNKGNFPGRFSGRQFSNSRSEMNVSTLELGDSALYLCASSFRFEQFFGPGTRLTVL.

The chain uses TRBV5-6 and TRBJ2-5; 8 bases agree with TRBD2. Trimming cost V 0 bases and J 5 bases; bases outside gene matches: 15. The CDR3 is 18 amino acids. Germline CDR1 SGHDT, CDR2 YYEEEE. CDR3 bases: TGTGCCAGCAGCTTGGGTACCGGGGGGGAGAGGTACTTGGAGACCCAGTACTTC. Translated, it gives CASSLGTGGERYLETQYF.

V is TRBV25-1 and J is TRBJ1-1; 7 nucleotides line up with TRBD1. The V gene's germline CDR1 is MGHDK and CDR2 SYGVNS. V gave up 8 bases and J gave up 5 bases; unmatched junction bases: 11. The CDR3 has 14 amino acids. The DNA of the CDR3 is TGTGCCAGCCGCGGGACAGAAAAGGGGACTGAAGCTTTCTTT. Translation: CASRGTEKGTEAFF.

The V call is TRBV7-8, the J call TRBJ1-1; D not resolved. With 2 bases removed from V and 1 base from J, the gap between germline ends came to 5 bases. Per the germline V gene, CDR1 is SGHVS and CDR2 is FQNEAQ. This CDR3 spans 13 amino acids. The chain's CDR3 is CASSLNRNTEAFF. The CDR3 DNA is TGTGCCAGCAGCTTAAACAGGAACACTGAAGCTTTCTTT.

The V call is TRBV4-1, the J call TRBJ1-4, with D unclear. This CDR3 contains 15 residues. Per the germline V gene, CDR1 is MGHRA and CDR2 is YSYEKL. Trimming took 0 bases from V and 4 from J, leaving 9 bases between them. CDR3 residues: CASSQDGISNEKLFF. The CDR3 nucleotides read TGCGCCAGCAGCCAAGATGGGATAAGTAATGAAAAACTGTTTTTT.

The chain couples TRBV30 to TRBJ2-5; D uncertain. V lost 1 base to trimming and J lost 5 bases, with 8 bases between them. Germline loops: CDR1 GTSNPN, CDR2 SVGIG (reference sequence). This CDR3 is built from 12 residues. DNA of the CDR3: TGTGCCTGGAGTGGATTTCTGGAGACCCAGTACTTC. Amino acid sequence: CAWSGFLETQYF.

This clone was found a few times. The gene calls are TRBV10-1 and TRBJ1-1; the D is unclear. Germline V lookup: CDR1 WNHNN, CDR2 SYGVQD (reference sequence). The CDR3 is made up of 13 amino acids. V was clipped by 4 bases and J by 1 base, with 7 bases between them. The CDR3 here is CASSVNKNTEAFF. DNA of the CDR3: TGCGCCAGCAGTGTCAACAAGAACACTGAAGCTTTCTTT.

Comment on this clone: The identical CDR3 is also encoded by other nucleotide sequences in the sample. The chain carries TRBV10-3 and TRBJ2-7, with D unresolved. V lost 0 bases to trimming and J lost 4 bases, with 4 bases between them. The CDR3 covers 12 residues. Germline CDR1 and CDR2: ENHRY and SYGVKD. CDR3 DNA: TGTGCCATCAGTGAGTCCACATACGAGCAGTACTTC. Amino acids: CAISESTYEQYF.

The chain employs TRBV2 and TRBJ1-2; D might be TRBD1 (5 bases). The CDR3 is 15 amino acids. Per germline, CDR1 SNHLY and CDR2 FYNNEI. The ends were cut back, 6 bases at V and 4 bases at J, with 18 bases in the middle. CDR3 residues: CASSREPNFVYGYTF. In DNA, the CDR3 is TGTGCCAGCAGCAGGGAACCGAACTTCGTCTATGGCTACACCTTC.

Points on this clone: A read error may produce the germline difference seen at one junction end. The sample has other DNA sequences that encode this CDR3 too. V and J are TRBV7-2 and TRBJ2-7; possibly TRBD1 for D (6 bases). Germline assignment: CDR1 SGHTA and CDR2 FQGNSA. This CDR3 is built from 13 residues. CDR3 amino acids: CASRLAGVYEQYF. For the CDR3, the DNA is TGTGCCAGCAGGTTAGCAGGGGTCTACGAGCAGTACTTC. Drawing the rest from reference TRBV7-2 and TRBJ2-7, the complete variable domain is GAGVSQSPSNKVTEKGKDVELRCDPISGHTALYWYRQSLGQGLEFLIYFQGNSAPDKSGLPSDRFSAERTGGSVSTLTIQRTQQEDSAVYLCASRLAGVYEQYFGPGTRLTVT.